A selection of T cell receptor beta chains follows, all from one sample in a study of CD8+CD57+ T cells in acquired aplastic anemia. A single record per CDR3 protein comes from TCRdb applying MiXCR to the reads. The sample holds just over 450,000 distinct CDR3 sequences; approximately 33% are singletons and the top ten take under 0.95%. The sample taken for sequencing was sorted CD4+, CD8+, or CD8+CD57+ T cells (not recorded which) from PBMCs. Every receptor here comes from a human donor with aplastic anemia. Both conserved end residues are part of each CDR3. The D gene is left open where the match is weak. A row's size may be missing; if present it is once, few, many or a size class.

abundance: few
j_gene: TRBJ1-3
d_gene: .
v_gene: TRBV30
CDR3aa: CAWTTGSGNTIYF

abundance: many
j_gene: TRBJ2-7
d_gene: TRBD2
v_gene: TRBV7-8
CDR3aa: CASSLRRLANRDEQYF

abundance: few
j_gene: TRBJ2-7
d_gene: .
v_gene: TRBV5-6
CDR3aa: CAGSLSGVTYEQYF

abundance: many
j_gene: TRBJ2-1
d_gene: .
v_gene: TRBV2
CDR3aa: CASRDRQYNEQFF

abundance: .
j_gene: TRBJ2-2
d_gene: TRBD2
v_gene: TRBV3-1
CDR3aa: CASSLILARETGELFF

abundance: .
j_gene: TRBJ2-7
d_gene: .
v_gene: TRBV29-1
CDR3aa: CSVEDLNEQYF

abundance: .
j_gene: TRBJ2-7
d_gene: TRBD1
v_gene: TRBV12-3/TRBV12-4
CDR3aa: CASSNGQGVSPDYEQYF

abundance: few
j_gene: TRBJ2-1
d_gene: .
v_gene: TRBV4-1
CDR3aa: CASSQIYGGAYNEQFF

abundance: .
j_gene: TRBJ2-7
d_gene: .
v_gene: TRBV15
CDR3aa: CATSRDRSQPYEQYF

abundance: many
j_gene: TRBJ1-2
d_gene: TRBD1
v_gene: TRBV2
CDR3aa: CASRVFGTVYGYTF